A single T cell receptor beta chain is shown here with its context. Antigen: not known. At one boundary the junction diverges from the germline segment, which might be a read error. Built from TCR beta cDNA, the libraries had unique molecular identifiers in them. Each sample of roughly 0.9 to 10 million input T cells yielded about 500,000 cDNA molecules, so each molecule approximated one T cell. TCRdb fed the PCR reads into MiXCR, producing one record per CDR3 protein. The repertoire holds a few hundred thousand distinct CDR3 sequences, with roughly 40% as singletons. The V gene's germline CDR1 is MGHDK and CDR2 SYGVNS. The CDR3 runs 14 residues. The data derive from a study of post-analysis software for immune sequencing data. Study-level results: Patients showed TRBV5-6, TRBV5-1 and TRBV20-1 among four to six TRBV segments more frequent than in controls.

Sample: blood. The receptor was derived from a girl aged 2-10 years with multiple sclerosis. V usage is TRBV25-1 and J usage is TRBJ1-2, with no clear D. Here the CDR3 reads CASRRTGFNYDYTF. The CDR3 DNA follows: TGTGCCAGCAGAAGAACGGGCTTTAACTATGACTACACCTTC.